This T cell receptor (beta chain) was recovered during a study of identical twins. Whole-study results and caveats: Surplus twin overlap in beta out-of-frame sequences was less pronounced.

Trimming shortened V by 6 bases and J by 1 base, and 11 bases separated the two germline ends. CDR3 length: 15 amino acids. CDR1 KGHDR and CDR2 SFDVKD come from the germline V gene. Regarding this clonotype: Its antigen is not identified.

Using its own MiXCR run on the 5' RACE reads, TCRdb lists one record per CDR3 protein. The sample has more than 350,000 distinct CDR3 sequences; about 9% are singletons. The sequence was obtained from a woman aged 50 to 65 in good health. Material for sequencing was naive T cells sorted from blood. The V gene is TRBV24-1, the J gene TRBJ2-2; D ambiguous. The CDR3 protein is CATSKSGLNTGELFF. The CDR3 DNA follows: TGTGCCACCAGTAAATCCGGTTTGAACACCGGGGAGCTGTTTTTT.